This TCR beta chain was recovered during a study of circulating CD8 cells and anti-PD-1 response in melanoma. About the research overall: Response groups: complete/partial responders versus stable/progressive non-responders.

This clonotype is labeled medium-sized. Its antigen is not identified. Live CD3+CD8+TCRalphabeta+ cells were sorted into four subsets by PD-1 and/or TIGIT. Findings of the study overall: DNEG was most diverse; TIGIT repertoires were least diverse.

Germline V CDR1 and CDR2: MDHEN, SYDVKM. The CDR3 is made up of 14 amino acids. Trimming removed 1 base at V and 1 base at J, with 7 bases between. The QIAseq Immune Repertoire TCR panel built the libraries from roughly 15 ng of total RNA. MiXCR, run by TCRdb on the reads, gives a single entry per CDR3 protein. Counted here are approximately 790 distinct CDR3 sequences, 6.5% to 9% occurring once; the ten biggest clones make up around 30%. This TCR was sampled from a human donor with melanoma. The gene calls are TRBV28 and TRBJ1-1; unclear D gene. The sequencing here drew on CD8+ T cells from PBMCs, taken at baseline or after one month of anti-PD-1 therapy (not recorded which). The CDR3 loop reads CASSLFGGNTEAFF. CDR3 in DNA: TGTGCCAGCAGTTTATTCGGAGGGAACACTGAAGCTTTCTTT.